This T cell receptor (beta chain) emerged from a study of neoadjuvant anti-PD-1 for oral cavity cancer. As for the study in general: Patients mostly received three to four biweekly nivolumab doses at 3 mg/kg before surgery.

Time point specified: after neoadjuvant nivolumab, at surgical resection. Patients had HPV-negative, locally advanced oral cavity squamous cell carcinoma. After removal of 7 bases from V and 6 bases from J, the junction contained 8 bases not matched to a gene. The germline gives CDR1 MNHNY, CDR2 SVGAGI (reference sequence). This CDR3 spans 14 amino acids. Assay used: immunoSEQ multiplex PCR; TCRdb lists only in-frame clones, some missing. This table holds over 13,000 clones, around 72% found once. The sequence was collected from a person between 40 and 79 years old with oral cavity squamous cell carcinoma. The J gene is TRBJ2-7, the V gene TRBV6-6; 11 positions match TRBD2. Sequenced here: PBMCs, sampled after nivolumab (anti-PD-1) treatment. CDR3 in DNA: TGTGCCAGCACCGTACTAGCGGGAGCACGCGAGCAGTACTTC. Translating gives CASTVLAGAREQYF.